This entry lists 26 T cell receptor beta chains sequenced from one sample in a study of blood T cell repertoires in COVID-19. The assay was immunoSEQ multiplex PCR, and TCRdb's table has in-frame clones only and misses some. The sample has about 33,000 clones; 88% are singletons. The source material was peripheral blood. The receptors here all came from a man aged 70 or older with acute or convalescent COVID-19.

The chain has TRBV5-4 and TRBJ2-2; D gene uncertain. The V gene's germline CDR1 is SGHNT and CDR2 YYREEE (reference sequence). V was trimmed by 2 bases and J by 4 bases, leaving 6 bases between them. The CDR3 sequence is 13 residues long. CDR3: CASSLRLTGELFF. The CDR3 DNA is TGTGCCAGCAGCTTACGACTCACCGGGGAGCTGTTTTTT. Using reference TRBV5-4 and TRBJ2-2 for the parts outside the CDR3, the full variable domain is ETGVTQSPTHLIKTRGQQVTLRCSSQSGHNTVSWYQQALGQGPQFIFQYYREEENGRGNFPPRFSGLQFPNYSSELNVNALELDDSALYLCASSLRLTGELFFGEGSRLTVL.

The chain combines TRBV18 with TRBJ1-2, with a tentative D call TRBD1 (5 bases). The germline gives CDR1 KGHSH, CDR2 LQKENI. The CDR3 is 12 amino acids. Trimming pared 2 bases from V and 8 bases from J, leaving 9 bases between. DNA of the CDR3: TGTGCCAGCTCACCATCCGGGGGAGGCTACACCTTC. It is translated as CASSPSGGGYTF.

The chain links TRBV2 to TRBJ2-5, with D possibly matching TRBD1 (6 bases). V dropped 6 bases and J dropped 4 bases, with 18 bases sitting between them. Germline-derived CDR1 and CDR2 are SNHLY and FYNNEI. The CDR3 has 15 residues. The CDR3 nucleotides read TGTGCCAGCAGCGCCAAAAATCAGGGGCTAGAGACCCAGTACTTC. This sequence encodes CASSAKNQGLETQYF.

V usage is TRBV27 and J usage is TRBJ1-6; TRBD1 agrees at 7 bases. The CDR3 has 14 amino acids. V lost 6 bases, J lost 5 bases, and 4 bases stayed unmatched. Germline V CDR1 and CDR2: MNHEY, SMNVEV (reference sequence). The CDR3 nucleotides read TGTGCCAGCAGCTCCGGGACAGATAATTCACCCCTCCACTTT. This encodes CASSSGTDNSPLHF.

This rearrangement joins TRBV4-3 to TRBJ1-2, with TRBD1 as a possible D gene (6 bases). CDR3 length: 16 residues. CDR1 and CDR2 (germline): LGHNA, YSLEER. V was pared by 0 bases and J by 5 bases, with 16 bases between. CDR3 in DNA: TGCGCCAGCAGCCAAGACCGACAGGAAGGCGGGTATGGCTACACCTTC. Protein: CASSQDRQEGGYGYTF.

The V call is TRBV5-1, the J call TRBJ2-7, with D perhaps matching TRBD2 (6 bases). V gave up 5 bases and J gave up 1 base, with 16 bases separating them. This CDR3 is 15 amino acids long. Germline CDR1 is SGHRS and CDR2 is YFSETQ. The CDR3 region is CASRITGTPSYEQYF. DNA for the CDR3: TGCGCCAGCAGGATTACCGGGACTCCTTCCTACGAGCAGTACTTC.

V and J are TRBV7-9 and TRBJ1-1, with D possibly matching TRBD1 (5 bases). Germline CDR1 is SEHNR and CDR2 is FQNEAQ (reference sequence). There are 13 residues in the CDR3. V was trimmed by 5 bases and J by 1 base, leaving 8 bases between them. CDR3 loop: CASSNQGNTEAFF. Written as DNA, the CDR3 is TGTGCCAGCAGCAATCAGGGGAACACTGAAGCTTTCTTT.

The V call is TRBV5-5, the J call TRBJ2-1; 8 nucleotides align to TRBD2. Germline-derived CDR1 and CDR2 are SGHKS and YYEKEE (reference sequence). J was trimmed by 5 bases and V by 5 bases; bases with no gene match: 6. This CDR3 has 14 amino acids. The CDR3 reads CASSPTSGHNEQFF. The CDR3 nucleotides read TGTGCCAGCAGTCCTACTAGCGGACACAATGAGCAGTTCTTC. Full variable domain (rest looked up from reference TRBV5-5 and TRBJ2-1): DAGVTQSPTHLIKTRGQQVTLRCSPISGHKSVSWYQQVLGQGPQFIFQYYEKEERGRGNFPDRFSARQFPNYSSELNVNALLLGDSALYLCASSPTSGHNEQFFGPGTRLTVL.

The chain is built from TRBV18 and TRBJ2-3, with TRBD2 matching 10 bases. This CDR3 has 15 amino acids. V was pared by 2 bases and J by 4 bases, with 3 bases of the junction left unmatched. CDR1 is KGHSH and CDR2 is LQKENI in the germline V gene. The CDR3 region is CASSPVAGGSDTQYF. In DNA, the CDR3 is TGTGCCAGCTCACCAGTAGCGGGAGGCTCAGATACGCAGTATTTT.

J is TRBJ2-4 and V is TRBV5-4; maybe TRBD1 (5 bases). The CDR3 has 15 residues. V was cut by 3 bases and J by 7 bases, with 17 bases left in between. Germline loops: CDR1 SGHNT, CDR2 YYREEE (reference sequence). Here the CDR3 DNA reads TGTGCCAGCAGCTCGAAGCAGGGATCCGGGAACATTCAGTACTTC. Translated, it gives CASSSKQGSGNIQYF.

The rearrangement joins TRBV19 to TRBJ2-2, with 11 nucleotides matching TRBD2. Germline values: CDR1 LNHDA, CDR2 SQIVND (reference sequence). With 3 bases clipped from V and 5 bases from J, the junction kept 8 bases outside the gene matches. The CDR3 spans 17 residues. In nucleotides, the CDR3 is TGTGCCAGTAGTATGACCCTAGCGGGAGGAGGAACCGGGGAGCTGTTTTTT. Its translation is CASSMTLAGGGTGELFF.

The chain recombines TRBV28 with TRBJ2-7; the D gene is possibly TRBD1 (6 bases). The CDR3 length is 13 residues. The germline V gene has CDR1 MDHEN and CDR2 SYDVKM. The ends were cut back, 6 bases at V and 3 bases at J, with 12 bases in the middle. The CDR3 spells CASSVGDNYEQYF. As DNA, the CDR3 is TGTGCCAGCAGCGTAGGGGACAACTACGAGCAGTACTTC.

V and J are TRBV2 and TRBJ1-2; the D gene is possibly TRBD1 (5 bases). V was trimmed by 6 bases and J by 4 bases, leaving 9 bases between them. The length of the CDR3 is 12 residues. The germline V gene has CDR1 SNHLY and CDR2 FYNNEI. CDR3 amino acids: CASRSQGYGYTF. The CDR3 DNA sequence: TGTGCCAGCAGGTCTCAGGGCTATGGCTACACCTTC.

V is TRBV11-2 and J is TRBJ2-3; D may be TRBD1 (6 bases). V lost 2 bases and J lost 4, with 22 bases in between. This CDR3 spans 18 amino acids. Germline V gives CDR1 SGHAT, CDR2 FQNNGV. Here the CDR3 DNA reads TGTGCCAGCAGCTTAACCGGGGAGCTCAGGGGAAGTGCAGATACGCAGTATTTT. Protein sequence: CASSLTGELRGSADTQYF.

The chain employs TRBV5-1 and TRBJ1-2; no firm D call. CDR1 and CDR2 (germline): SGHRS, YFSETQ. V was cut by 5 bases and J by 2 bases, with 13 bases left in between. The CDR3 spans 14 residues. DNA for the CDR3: TGCGCCAGCAGTATAACACCTCTCAACTATGGCTACACCTTC. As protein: CASSITPLNYGYTF. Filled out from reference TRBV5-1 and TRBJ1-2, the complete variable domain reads KAGVTQTPRYLIKTRGQQVTLSCSPISGHRSVSWYQQTPGQGLQFLFEYFSETQRNKGNFPGRFSGRQFSNSRSEMNVSTLELGDSALYLCASSITPLNYGYTFGSGTRLTVV.

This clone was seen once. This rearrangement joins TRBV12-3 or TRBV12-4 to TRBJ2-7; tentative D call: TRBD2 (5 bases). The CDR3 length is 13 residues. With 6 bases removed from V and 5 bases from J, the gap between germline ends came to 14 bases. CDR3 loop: CASRRANGNEQYF. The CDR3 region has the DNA TGTGCCAGCAGGCGGGCGAACGGGAACGAGCAGTACTTC.

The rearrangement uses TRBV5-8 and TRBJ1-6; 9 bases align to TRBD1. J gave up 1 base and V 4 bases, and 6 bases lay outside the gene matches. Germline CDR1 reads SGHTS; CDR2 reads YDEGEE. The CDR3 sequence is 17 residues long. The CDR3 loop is CASSRSQGASYNSPLHF. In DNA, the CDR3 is TGTGCCAGCAGCCGTTCACAGGGGGCGTCCTATAATTCACCCCTCCACTTT.

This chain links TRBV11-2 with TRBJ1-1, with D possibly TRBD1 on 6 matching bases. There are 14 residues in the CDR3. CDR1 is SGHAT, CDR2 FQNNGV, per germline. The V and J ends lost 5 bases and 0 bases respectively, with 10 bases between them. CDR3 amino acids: CASSPQGLNTEAFF. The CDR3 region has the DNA TGTGCCAGCAGCCCTCAGGGGTTGAACACTGAAGCTTTCTTT.

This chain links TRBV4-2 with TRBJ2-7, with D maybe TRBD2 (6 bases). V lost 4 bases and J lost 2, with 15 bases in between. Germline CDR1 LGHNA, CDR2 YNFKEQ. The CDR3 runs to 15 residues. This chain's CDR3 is CASSPSVGGTYEQYF. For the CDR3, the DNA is TGTGCCAGCAGCCCTAGTGTGGGAGGAACCTACGAGCAGTACTTC.

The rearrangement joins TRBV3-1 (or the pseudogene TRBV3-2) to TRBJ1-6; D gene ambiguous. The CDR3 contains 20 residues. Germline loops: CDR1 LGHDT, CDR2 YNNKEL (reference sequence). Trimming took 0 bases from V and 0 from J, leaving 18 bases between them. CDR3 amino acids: CASSQDGIPGVSSYNSPLHF. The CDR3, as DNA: TGTGCCAGCAGCCAAGATGGTATCCCCGGGGTATCCTCCTATAATTCACCCCTCCACTTT.

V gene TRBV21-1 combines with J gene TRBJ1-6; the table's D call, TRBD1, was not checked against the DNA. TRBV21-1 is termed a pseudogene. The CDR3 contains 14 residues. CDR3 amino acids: CACNSRGRNSPLHF. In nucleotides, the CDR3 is TGTGCCTGCAATTCCAGGGGGCGTAATTCACCCCTCCACTTT.

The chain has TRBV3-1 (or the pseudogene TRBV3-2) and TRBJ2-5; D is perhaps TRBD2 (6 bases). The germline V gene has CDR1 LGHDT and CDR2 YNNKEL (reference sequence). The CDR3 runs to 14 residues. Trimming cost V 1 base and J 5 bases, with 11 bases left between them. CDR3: CASSQVTGVETQYF. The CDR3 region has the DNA TGTGCCAGCAGCCAAGTCACGGGAGTGGAGACCCAGTACTTC.

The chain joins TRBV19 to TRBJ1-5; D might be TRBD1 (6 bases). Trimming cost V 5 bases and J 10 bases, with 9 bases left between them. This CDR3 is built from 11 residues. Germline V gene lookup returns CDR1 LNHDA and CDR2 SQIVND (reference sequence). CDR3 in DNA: TGTGCCAGTAGTTTACAGGGCCCCCAGCATTTT. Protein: CASSLQGPQHF.

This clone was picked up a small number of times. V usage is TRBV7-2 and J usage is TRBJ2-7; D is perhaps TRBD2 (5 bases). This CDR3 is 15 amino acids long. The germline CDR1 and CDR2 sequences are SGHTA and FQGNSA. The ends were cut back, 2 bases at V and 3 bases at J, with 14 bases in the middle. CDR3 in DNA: TGTGCCAGCAGCTTATCGGCCGGGGTAGGCTACGAGCAGTACTTC. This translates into CASSLSAGVGYEQYF.

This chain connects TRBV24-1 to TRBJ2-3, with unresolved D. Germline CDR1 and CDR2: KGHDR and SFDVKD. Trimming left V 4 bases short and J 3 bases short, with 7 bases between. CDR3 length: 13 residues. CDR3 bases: TGTGCCACCAGTGAAGGCGGAACAGATACGCAGTATTTT. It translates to CATSEGGTDTQYF.

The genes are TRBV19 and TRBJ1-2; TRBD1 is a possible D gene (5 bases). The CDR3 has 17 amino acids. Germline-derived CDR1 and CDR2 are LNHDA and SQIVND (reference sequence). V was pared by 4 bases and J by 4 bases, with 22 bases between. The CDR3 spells CASSKSRQGNGLYGYTF. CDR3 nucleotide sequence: TGTGCCAGTAGTAAGTCTCGGCAGGGTAATGGTCTCTATGGCTACACCTTC.